A selection of T cell receptor beta chains follows, all from one sample in a study of T cell responses to AZD1222 COVID-19 vaccine. TCRdb keeps only in-frame clones here, not all; method: immunoSEQ multiplex PCR. Of some 150,000 clones in the sample, roughly 90% were seen once. The sequences come from peripheral blood, collected 28 days after the second dose of the MenACWY control vaccine. The origin of the receptors is an adult who received the MenACWY meningococcal vaccine as a control. The CDR3 runs from the conserved cysteine through the conserved F or W. A D gene is named only where the DNA matches it firmly. Not all rows give a size; the values are once, few, many and, for expanded clones, a class.

j_call clone_size d_call v_call cdr3_aa cdr3_nt
TRBJ2-1 NA TRBD2 TRBV7-9 CASSLDASGSYEQFF TGTGCCAGCAGCTTAGATGCTAGCGGGAGCTATGAGCAGTTCTTC
TRBJ1-5 NA NA TRBV7-2 CASSLKGSNQPQHF TGTGCCAGCAGTTTAAAGGGTAGCAATCAGCCCCAGCATTTT
TRBJ1-5 NA TRBD1 TRBV6-5 CASSRDRGQPQHF TGTGCCAGCAGTCGGGACAGGGGTCAGCCCCAGCATTTT
TRBJ1-1 NA NA TRBV9 CASSPGGAGAEAFF TGTGCCAGCAGCCCAGGAGGGGCGGGGGCTGAAGCTTTCTTT
TRBJ1-4 NA NA TRBV2 CASRTSSVGARNEKLFF TGTGCCAGCAGAACCTCGTCGGTAGGGGCTAGAAATGAAAAACTGTTTTTT
TRBJ1-1 NA NA TRBV7-2 CASSLGHLTPEAFF TGTGCCAGCAGCTTAGGACATCTGACTCCCGAAGCTTTCTTT
TRBJ1-4 NA NA TRBV18 CASSPRTSATNEKLFF TGTGCCAGCTCACCACGGACATCTGCAACTAATGAAAAACTGTTTTTT
TRBJ1-3 NA TRBD1 TRBV7-2 CASSLAPTGAGNTIYF TGTGCCAGCAGCTTAGCTCCGACAGGGGCAGGAAACACCATATATTTT
TRBJ2-2 NA NA TRBV5-1 CASSLVPGKIAGELFF TGCGCCAGCAGCTTGGTACCAGGGAAGATCGCCGGGGAGCTGTTTTTT
TRBJ2-7 NA TRBD1 TRBV5-1 CASSIRTGEALEQYF TGCGCCAGCAGCATCCGGACAGGGGAGGCCCTCGAGCAGTACTTC
TRBJ1-5 NA NA TRBV7-2 CASSLGQAQPQHF TGTGCCAGCAGCTTAGGCCAGGCGCAGCCCCAGCATTTT
TRBJ2-3 NA TRBD2 TRBV9 CASSGGLAGDTQYF TGTGCCAGCAGCGGGGGACTAGCGGGGGATACGCAGTATTTT
TRBJ1-2 NA TRBD1 TRBV2 CASSEALGQGVYGYTF TGTGCCAGCAGTGAAGCGCTCGGACAGGGGGTATATGGCTACACCTTC
TRBJ1-5 NA NA TRBV7-2 CASSPGVGSSINQPQHF TGTGCCAGCAGCCCAGGGGTGGGCAGCTCAATCAATCAGCCCCAGCATTTT
TRBJ1-6 NA TRBD1 TRBV28 CASSPPTGGKSPLHF TGTGCCAGCAGTCCACCGACAGGGGGCAAGTCACCCCTCCACTTT
TRBJ1-1 NA NA TRBV5-6 CASSPRRGGRYTEAFF TGTGCCAGCAGCCCAAGGCGTGGGGGGCGATACACTGAAGCTTTCTTT
TRBJ1-4 once NA TRBV11-2 CASSFQGREKLFF TGTGCCAGCAGCTTTCAGGGTAGGGAAAAACTGTTTTTT
TRBJ2-1 NA TRBD2 TRBV5-1 CASRLLAGEGNEQFF TGCGCCAGCAGACTACTAGCGGGAGAGGGGAATGAGCAGTTCTTC
TRBJ2-5 NA TRBD1 TRBV5-1 CASSLQGAGETQYF TGCGCCAGCAGCTTGCAGGGGGCGGGAGAGACCCAGTACTTC
TRBJ1-6 few NA TRBV7-2 CASSLGRQTNSPLHF TGTGCCAGCAGCTTAGGGCGACAGACCAATTCACCCCTCCACTTT
TRBJ1-6 NA NA TRBV7-9 CATGTGSSYNSPLHF TGTGCCACTGGGACCGGAAGCTCCTATAATTCACCCCTCCACTTT
TRBJ1-1 NA NA TRBV14 CASSQEARGAVDTEAFF TGTGCCAGCAGCCAAGAGGCGCGGGGGGCCGTCGACACTGAAGCTTTCTTT
TRBJ1-1 NA NA TRBV6-4 CASSDSAGANTEAFF TGTGCCAGCAGTGACTCTGCAGGGGCTAACACTGAAGCTTTCTTT
TRBJ1-3 NA NA TRBV4-2 CASSQGDHLGSGNTIYF TGTGCCAGCAGCCAAGGAGACCACCTGGGCTCTGGAAACACCATATATTTT
TRBJ2-2 NA NA TRBV7-2 CASSLGGAVGELFF TGTGCCAGCAGCTTAGGAGGGGCGGTCGGGGAGCTGTTTTTT
TRBJ2-5 many TRBD2 TRBV7-2 CASSTSWGGATQYF TGTGCCAGCAGCACTAGCTGGGGAGGGGCGACCCAGTACTTC
TRBJ1-1 NA NA TRBV6-5 CASSSEQANTEAFF TGTGCCAGCAGTTCCGAGCAGGCGAACACTGAAGCTTTCTTT
TRBJ2-7 NA TRBD1 TRBV6-5 CASRDRGYEQYF TGTGCCAGCAGGGACAGGGGCTACGAGCAGTACTTC
TRBJ1-1 once NA TRBV5-4 CATRSQGGGTEAFF TGTGCCACCCGATCGCAGGGCGGCGGCACTGAAGCTTTCTTT
TRBJ2-5 NA NA TRBV28 CASSLFETQYF TGTGCCAGCAGTTTATTCGAGACCCAGTACTTC
TRBJ1-1 NA NA TRBV7-3 CASSLRMGTEAFF TGTGCCAGCAGCTTACGTATGGGTACTGAAGCTTTCTTT
TRBJ1-6 NA NA TRBV11-2 CASSPDSNSPLHF TGTGCCAGCAGCCCGGACAGCAATTCACCCCTCCACTTT
TRBJ1-4 once NA TRBV2 CASGPSGTPNEKLFF TGTGCCAGCGGACCCTCCGGGACCCCTAATGAAAAACTGTTTTTT
TRBJ1-5 NA TRBD1 TRBV10-3 CAISEPGGGNQPQHF TGTGCCATCAGTGAGCCAGGGGGGGGCAATCAGCCCCAGCATTTT
TRBJ2-2 NA NA TRBV5-4 CASRQGSNTGELFF TGTGCCAGCAGACAGGGTTCGAACACCGGGGAGCTGTTTTTT
TRBJ2-5 NA TRBD2 TRBV6-2/TRBV6-3 CASSTLTGGETQYF TGTGCCAGCAGCACCCTGACGGGGGGGGAGACCCAGTACTTC
TRBJ2-7 NA NA TRBV29-1 CSVGGVMGNRFRSYEQYF TGCAGCGTTGGGGGGGTTATGGGGAACAGGTTCCGCTCCTACGAGCAGTACTTC
TRBJ1-4 NA NA TRBV15 CATSRDWKNEKLFF TGTGCCACCAGCAGAGATTGGAAAAATGAAAAACTGTTTTTT
TRBJ2-2 NA NA TRBV11-2 CASSLLRVTGELFF TGTGCCAGCAGCTTGCTGCGAGTCACCGGGGAGCTGTTTTTT
TRBJ1-4 few NA TRBV19 CASSRRESTTNEKLFF TGTGCCAGTAGTAGGAGGGAATCGACAACTAATGAAAAACTGTTTTTT
TRBJ2-7 NA NA TRBV4-2 CASSQTVGASYEQYF TGTGCCAGCAGCCAGACCGTAGGTGCTTCCTACGAGCAGTACTTC
TRBJ2-2 NA TRBD1 TRBV7-2 CASSLALGQGGYTGELFF TGTGCCAGCAGCTTAGCGCTCGGACAGGGGGGATACACCGGGGAGCTGTTTTTT
TRBJ1-3 once NA TRBV7-9 CASSPTTVSGNTIYF TGTGCCAGCAGCCCTACAACAGTCTCTGGAAACACCATATATTTT
TRBJ2-7 NA TRBD1 TRBV3-1/TRBV3-2 CASRDRDRPTYEQYF TGTGCCAGCAGAGACCGGGACAGGCCAACGTACGAGCAGTACTTC
TRBJ1-1 NA NA TRBV14 CASSPGRNTEAFF TGTGCCAGCAGCCCGGGAAGGAACACTGAAGCTTTCTTT
TRBJ2-7 NA TRBD1 TRBV30 CAWSVWGTGVYEQYF TGTGCCTGGAGTGTTTGGGGGACAGGGGTCTACGAGCAGTACTTC
TRBJ2-2 NA NA TRBV18 CASSPDRTGELFF TGTGCCAGCTCACCCGACCGGACCGGGGAGCTGTTTTTT
TRBJ2-7 NA TRBD2 TRBV7-8 CASSLYTSGKSYEQYF TGTGCCAGCAGCTTATACACTAGCGGGAAGAGCTACGAGCAGTACTTC
TRBJ1-2 NA TRBD1 TRBV7-2 CASSQGTGLSYGYTF TGTGCCAGCAGCCAAGGGACAGGGCTATCCTATGGCTACACCTTC
TRBJ1-2 NA NA TRBV4-2 CASSSELRDSEFGGYTF TGTGCCAGCAGCTCCGAACTCCGGGACTCGGAGTTCGGGGGCTACACCTTC
TRBJ2-7 NA TRBD2 TRBV7-2 CASSSFSLAGGPYEQYF TGTGCCAGCAGCTCCTTCTCACTAGCGGGAGGGCCCTACGAGCAGTACTTC
TRBJ2-7 NA NA TRBV15 CATSRDRPTYEQYF TGTGCCACCAGCAGAGATCGACCCACCTACGAGCAGTACTTC
TRBJ1-2 NA NA TRBV18 CASSLREGGGYTF TGTGCCAGCTCTCTCAGGGAAGGTGGCGGCTACACCTTC
TRBJ2-4 few TRBD2 TRBV7-9 CASSPAGIAKNIQYF TGTGCCAGCAGCCCAGCGGGGATAGCCAAAAACATTCAGTACTTC
TRBJ1-1 NA NA TRBV5-1 CASSLSGVNTEAFF TGCGCCAGCAGCTTATCAGGAGTGAACACTGAAGCTTTCTTT